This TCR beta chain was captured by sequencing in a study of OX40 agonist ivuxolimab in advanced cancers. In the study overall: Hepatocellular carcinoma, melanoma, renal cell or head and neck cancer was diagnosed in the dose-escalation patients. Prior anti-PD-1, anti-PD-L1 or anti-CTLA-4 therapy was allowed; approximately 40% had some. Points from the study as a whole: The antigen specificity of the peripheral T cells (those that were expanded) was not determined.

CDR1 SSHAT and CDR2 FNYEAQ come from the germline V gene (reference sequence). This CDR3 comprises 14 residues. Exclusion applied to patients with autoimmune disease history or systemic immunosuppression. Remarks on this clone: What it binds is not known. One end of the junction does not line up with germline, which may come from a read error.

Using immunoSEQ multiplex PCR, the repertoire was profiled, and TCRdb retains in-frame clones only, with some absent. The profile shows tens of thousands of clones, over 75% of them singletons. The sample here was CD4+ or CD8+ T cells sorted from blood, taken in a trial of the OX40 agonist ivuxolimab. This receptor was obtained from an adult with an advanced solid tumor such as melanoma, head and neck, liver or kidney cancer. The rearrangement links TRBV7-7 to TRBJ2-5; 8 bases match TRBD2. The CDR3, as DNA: TGTGCTAGCAGCTTAGCGGGGCCGGAAGAGACCCAGTACTTC. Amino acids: CASSLAGPEETQYF. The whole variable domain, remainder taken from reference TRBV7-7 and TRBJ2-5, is GAGVSQSPRYKVTKRGQDVTLRCDPISSHATLYWYQQALGQGPEFLTYFNYEAQPDKSGLPSDRFSAERPEGSISTLTIQRTEQRDSAMYRCASSLAGPEETQYFGPGTRLLVL.